This is a list of T cell receptor beta chains from one sample in a study of blood T cell repertoires in COVID-19. Repertoires were generated with immunoSEQ multiplex PCR, while TCRdb's copy carries only in-frame clones and drops some. The sample comprises about 270,000 clones, roughly 80% of which are singletons, and around 4.2% rests with the top ten. Material for sequencing was peripheral blood. The receptor source for this set is a woman between 50 and 59 years old with active or convalescent COVID-19. The CDR3 runs from the conserved cysteine through the conserved F or W. A D gene is named only where the DNA matches it firmly. Expanded clones are given a class, and other clones once, few, many or no size at all.

abundance: .; len: 13; v_gene: TRBV19; j_gene: TRBJ1-5; d_gene: .; CDR3aa: CASSQQGTQPQHF; CDR3nt: TGTGCCAGTAGTCAACAGGGAACTCAGCCCCAGCATTTT
abundance: few; len: 15; v_gene: TRBV5-6; j_gene: TRBJ2-2; d_gene: TRBD1; CDR3aa: CASSEQGAGTGELFF; CDR3nt: TGTGCCAGCAGCGAACAGGGGGCAGGGACCGGGGAGCTGTTTTTT
abundance: once; len: 14; v_gene: TRBV7-9; j_gene: TRBJ1-1; d_gene: TRBD1; CDR3aa: CASSQGQGKGEAFF; CDR3nt: TGTGCCAGCAGTCAAGGACAGGGTAAAGGCGAAGCTTTCTTT
abundance: few; len: 15; v_gene: TRBV7-9; j_gene: TRBJ1-6; d_gene: TRBD1; CDR3aa: CASSFEGQGNSPLHF; CDR3nt: TGTGCCAGCAGCTTTGAGGGACAGGGGAATTCACCCCTCCACTTT
abundance: .; len: 18; v_gene: TRBV23-1; j_gene: TRBJ1-5; d_gene: TRBD1; CDR3aa: CASTRQGFRLYSNQPQHF; CDR3nt: TGCGCCAGCACGAGACAGGGATTTCGCCTTTATAGCAATCAGCCCCAGCATTTT
abundance: .; len: 16; v_gene: TRBV5-1; j_gene: TRBJ1-1; d_gene: .; CDR3aa: CASSANYRPLRTEAFF; CDR3nt: TGCGCCAGCAGCGCAAATTACAGGCCTCTGAGGACTGAAGCTTTCTTT
abundance: .; len: 15; v_gene: TRBV28; j_gene: TRBJ2-2; d_gene: .; CDR3aa: CASRQGTANTGELFF; CDR3nt: TGTGCCAGCAGACAGGGGACTGCGAACACCGGGGAGCTGTTTTTT
abundance: once; len: 19; v_gene: TRBV24-1; j_gene: TRBJ2-2; d_gene: TRBD1; CDR3aa: CATSDSLGQALEGPGELFF; CDR3nt: TGTGCCACCAGTGATTCCCTGGGACAGGCCCTTGAAGGTCCCGGGGAGCTGTTTTTT
abundance: .; len: 13; v_gene: TRBV19; j_gene: TRBJ1-1; d_gene: .; CDR3aa: CASINPGRIEAFF; CDR3nt: TGTGCCAGCATAAACCCCGGTCGTATTGAAGCTTTCTTT
abundance: .; len: 16; v_gene: TRBV24-1; j_gene: TRBJ1-2; d_gene: TRBD1; CDR3aa: CATSGSGQGSSYGYTF; CDR3nt: TGTGCCACCAGTGGGTCCGGACAGGGAAGCTCCTATGGCTACACCTTC
abundance: .; len: 15; v_gene: TRBV5-1; j_gene: TRBJ1-2; d_gene: .; CDR3aa: CASSLVPTGNYGYTF; CDR3nt: TGCGCCAGCAGCTTGGTCCCAACCGGGAACTATGGCTACACCTTC
abundance: .; len: 14; v_gene: TRBV11-2; j_gene: TRBJ2-5; d_gene: .; CDR3aa: CASSSQGLGETQYF; CDR3nt: TGTGCCAGCAGCTCCCAGGGGTTAGGAGAGACCCAGTACTTC
abundance: .; len: 15; v_gene: TRBV19; j_gene: TRBJ2-7; d_gene: TRBD2; CDR3aa: CASSWGPPGGYEQYF; CDR3nt: TGTGCCAGTAGCTGGGGACCGCCGGGAGGTTACGAGCAGTACTTC
abundance: .; len: 14; v_gene: TRBV4-1; j_gene: TRBJ2-1; d_gene: TRBD2; CDR3aa: CASSGRAPYNEQFF; CDR3nt: TGCGCCAGCAGCGGGAGGGCCCCCTACAATGAGCAGTTCTTC
abundance: .; len: 18; v_gene: TRBV11-3; j_gene: TRBJ2-3; d_gene: TRBD2; CDR3aa: CASSYESLAGVSTDTQYF; CDR3nt: TGTGCCAGCAGCTACGAATCCCTAGCGGGGGTTAGCACAGATACGCAGTATTTT
abundance: .; len: 14; v_gene: TRBV25-1; j_gene: TRBJ2-5; d_gene: .; CDR3aa: CASSELVSRGTQYF; CDR3nt: TGTGCCAGCAGTGAATTAGTGAGCCGAGGTACCCAGTACTTC
abundance: .; len: 13; v_gene: TRBV30; j_gene: TRBJ1-5; d_gene: .; CDR3aa: CAWSVGRDQPQHF; CDR3nt: TGTGCCTGGAGTGTAGGGCGGGATCAGCCCCAGCATTTT
abundance: .; len: 16; v_gene: TRBV7-8; j_gene: TRBJ1-2; d_gene: .; CDR3aa: CASSRPGGGWWYGYTF; CDR3nt: TGTGCCAGCAGCCGACCGGGGGGGGGCTGGTGGTATGGCTACACCTTC
abundance: few; len: 13; v_gene: TRBV6-5; j_gene: TRBJ1-5; d_gene: .; CDR3aa: CASKTDSNQPQHF; CDR3nt: TGTGCCAGCAAGACTGATAGCAATCAGCCCCAGCATTTT
abundance: .; len: 16; v_gene: TRBV7-8; j_gene: TRBJ2-1; d_gene: TRBD1; CDR3aa: CASSPGTGGSYNEQFF; CDR3nt: TGTGCCAGCAGCCCCGGGACAGGGGGCTCCTACAATGAGCAGTTCTTC
abundance: .; len: 13; v_gene: TRBV25-1; j_gene: TRBJ1-6; d_gene: .; CDR3aa: CASSELRNSPLHF; CDR3nt: TGTGCCAGCAGTGAATTGAGAAATTCACCCCTCCACTTT
abundance: .; len: 15; v_gene: TRBV12-2; j_gene: TRBJ1-1; d_gene: .; CDR3aa: CASRLVAGSDTEAFF; CDR3nt: TGTGCAAGTCGCTTAGTGGCAGGGTCGGACACTGAAGCTTTCTTT